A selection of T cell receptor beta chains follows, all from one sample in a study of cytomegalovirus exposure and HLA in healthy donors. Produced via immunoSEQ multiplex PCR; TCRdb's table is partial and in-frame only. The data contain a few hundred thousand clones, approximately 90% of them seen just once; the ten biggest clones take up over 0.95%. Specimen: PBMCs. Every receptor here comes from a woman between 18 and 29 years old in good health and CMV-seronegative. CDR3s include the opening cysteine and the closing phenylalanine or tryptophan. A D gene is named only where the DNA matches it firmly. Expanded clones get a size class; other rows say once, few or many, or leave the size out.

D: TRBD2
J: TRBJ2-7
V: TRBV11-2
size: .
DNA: TGTGCCAGCAGCTTCCCAGCGGGAGGGGCATATAACGAGCAGTACTTC
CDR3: CASSFPAGGAYNEQYF

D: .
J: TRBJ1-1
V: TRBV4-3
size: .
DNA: TGCGCCAGCAGCCAAGAATACGGGAGCACTGAAGCTTTCTTT
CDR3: CASSQEYGSTEAFF

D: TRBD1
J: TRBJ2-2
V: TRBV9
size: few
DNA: TGTGCCAGCAGCGGCACACGGACAGGTGTATCCGGGGAGCTGTTTTTT
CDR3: CASSGTRTGVSGELFF

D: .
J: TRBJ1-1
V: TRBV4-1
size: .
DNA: TGCGCCAGCAGCCAAGATCTGTACACTGAAGCTTTCTTT
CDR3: CASSQDLYTEAFF

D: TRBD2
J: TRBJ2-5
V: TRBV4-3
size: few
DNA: TGCGCCAGCAGCCAAGGGACTAGCGGGGGGGACCAAGAGACCCAGTACTTC
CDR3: CASSQGTSGGDQETQYF

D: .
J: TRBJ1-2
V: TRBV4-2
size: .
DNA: TGTGCCAGCAGCCAAGATTGGGGCACAGGGAGCTTTTATGGCTACACCTTC
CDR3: CASSQDWGTGSFYGYTF

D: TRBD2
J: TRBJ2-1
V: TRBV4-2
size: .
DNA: TGTGCCAGCAGCCACTTCGGTAGCGGGAGTACCTACAATGAGCAGTTCTTC
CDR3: CASSHFGSGSTYNEQFF

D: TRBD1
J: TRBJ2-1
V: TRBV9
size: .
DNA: TGTGCCAGCAGCGACAGGGACAGACGCAATGAGCAGTTCTTC
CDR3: CASSDRDRRNEQFF

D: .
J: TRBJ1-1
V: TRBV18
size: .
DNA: TGTGCCAGCTCACCAATGTTTGGGGCAGTCGGGACTGAAGCTTTCTTT
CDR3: CASSPMFGAVGTEAFF

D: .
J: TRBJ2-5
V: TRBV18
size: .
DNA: TGTGCCAGCTCACCCCCCGGGGGGCCGAAAGAGACCCAGTACTTC
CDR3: CASSPPGGPKETQYF

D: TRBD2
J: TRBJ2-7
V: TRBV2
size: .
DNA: TGTGCCAGCAGAGTCAGCGGGGTCCCCGAGCAGTACTTC
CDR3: CASRVSGVPEQYF

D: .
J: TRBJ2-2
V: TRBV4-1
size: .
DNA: TGCGCCAGCAGCCTGGAGGGTAGGAGGGGCGACGCCGGGGAGCTGTTTTTT
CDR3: CASSLEGRRGDAGELFF

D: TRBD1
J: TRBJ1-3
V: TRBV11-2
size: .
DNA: TGTGCCAGCAGCTTGGACAGGGGGTGGGGAAGCTCTGGAAACACCATATATTTT
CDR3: CASSLDRGWGSSGNTIYF

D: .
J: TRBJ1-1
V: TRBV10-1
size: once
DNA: TGCGCCAGCAGTGAGAGTTGCGGGGGCAGGGGGAACACTGAAGCTTTCTTT
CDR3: CASSESCGGRGNTEAFF

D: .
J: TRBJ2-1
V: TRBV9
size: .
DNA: TGTGCCAGCAGCGTAGCCGGCTCCTACAATGAGCAGTTCTTC
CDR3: CASSVAGSYNEQFF

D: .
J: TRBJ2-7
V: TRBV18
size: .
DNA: TGTGCCAGCTCATTAATAGACAGGAACTACGAGCAGTACTTC
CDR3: CASSLIDRNYEQYF

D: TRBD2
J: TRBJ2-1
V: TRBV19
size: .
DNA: TGTGCCAGTAGTATGGGTAGCGGGACCTCCTACAATGAGCAGTTCTTC
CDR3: CASSMGSGTSYNEQFF